One sample yielded the 17 T cell receptor beta chains listed below, sequenced in a study of blood T cell repertoires in COVID-19. Here immunoSEQ multiplex PCR was the method, and the copy in TCRdb shows in-frame clones only, minus some. The top ten hold 20% of the sample, which has some 40,000 clones, roughly 87% seen once. The sequenced sample consisted of peripheral blood. The receptors stem from a man in his fifties or sixties with acute or convalescent COVID-19.

The rearrangement uses TRBV24-1 and TRBJ1-2; D possibly corresponds to TRBD1 (5 bases). Germline V CDR1 and CDR2: KGHDR, SFDVKD. The CDR3 totals 15 residues. V shed 2 bases and J shed 8 bases, with 17 bases lying between them. The CDR3, as DNA: TGTGCCACCAGTGATTGGGGAGGGGTTGGAGGAGGCTACACCTTC. This codes for CATSDWGGVGGGYTF.

The gene calls are TRBV19 and TRBJ1-1; maybe TRBD1 (5 bases). This CDR3 has 14 amino acids. Trimming cost V 2 bases and J 1 base, with 8 bases left between them. Germline CDR1 and CDR2: LNHDA and SQIVND (reference sequence). The CDR3 protein is CASSINGGNTEAFF. CDR3 nucleotides: TGTGCCAGTAGTATAAACGGGGGGAACACTGAAGCTTTCTTT.

The chain recombines TRBV7-9 with TRBJ2-6, with 8 bases identical to TRBD1. Germline CDR1 SEHNR, CDR2 FQNEAQ (reference sequence). CDR3 length: 17 amino acids. The V segment lost 2 bases and the J segment 1 base; nucleotides outside the gene matches: 4. CDR3 sequence: CASSLRTGLSGANVLTF. For the CDR3, the DNA is TGTGCCAGCAGCTTACGGACAGGGCTGTCTGGGGCCAACGTCCTGACTTTC.

The chain joins TRBV19 to TRBJ1-5; D is unresolved. Germline V CDR1 and CDR2: LNHDA, SQIVND (reference sequence). The CDR3 totals 13 residues. V was trimmed by 3 bases and J by 5 bases, leaving 8 bases between them. The CDR3, as DNA: TGTGCCAGTAGTATTTTGAGGGATCAGCCCCAGCATTTT. This encodes CASSILRDQPQHF.

V is TRBV10-3 and J is TRBJ2-6; weak D call: TRBD1 (6 bases). V was pared by 5 bases and J by 0 bases, with 11 bases between. The CDR3 consists of 16 residues. Per germline, CDR1 ENHRY and CDR2 SYGVKD. The DNA for the CDR3 is TGTGCCATCAGTTGGACAGTAACCTCTGGGGCCAACGTCCTGACTTTC. Its translation: CAISWTVTSGANVLTF.

The V gene is TRBV6-5, the J gene TRBJ2-7, with a possible D match to TRBD2 (7 bases). The germline V and J ends were trimmed by 6 bases and 5 bases, with 17 bases remaining between them. The CDR3 is 14 amino acids. The germline V gene encodes CDR1 MNHEY and CDR2 SVGAGI. This CDR3 is CASSALRGAHEQYF. In nucleotides, the CDR3 is TGTGCCAGCAGCGCTCTACGGGGGGCCCACGAGCAGTACTTC.

The chain employs TRBV5-1 and TRBJ2-3; 11 bases map to TRBD1. Germline V gene data show CDR1 as SGHRS and CDR2 as YFSETQ. The CDR3 runs 18 residues. V shed 0 bases and J 4 bases; nucleotides not matched to a gene: 10. CDR3 loop: CASSLVGLGQGAADTQYF. CDR3 DNA: TGCGCCAGCAGCTTGGTAGGGCTAGGACAGGGGGCCGCAGATACGCAGTATTTT.

The chain employs TRBV5-4 and TRBJ2-5; 11 bases match TRBD2. With 6 bases clipped from V and 1 base from J, the junction kept 5 bases outside the gene matches. The CDR3 is made up of 15 amino acids. Germline values: CDR1 SGHNT, CDR2 YYREEE (reference sequence). This CDR3 is CASTIAGGGQETQYF. The CDR3 DNA reads as TGTGCCAGCACTATAGCGGGGGGGGGCCAAGAGACCCAGTACTTC.

The J gene is TRBJ2-4, the V gene TRBV5-6; 7 bases agree with TRBD2. V shed 0 bases and J 8 bases; nucleotides not matched to a gene: 8. The germline V gene has CDR1 SGHDT and CDR2 YYEEEE. This CDR3 is 15 amino acids long. CDR3 residues: CASSLGGTIRDIQYF. CDR3 coding DNA: TGTGCCAGCAGCTTGGGTGGGACTATTAGGGACATTCAGTACTTC.

The chain recombines TRBV11-2 with TRBJ1-1; 9 nucleotides align to TRBD1. Germline V CDR1 and CDR2: SGHAT, FQNNGV. This CDR3 has 16 residues. With 0 bases clipped from V and 2 bases from J, the junction kept 4 bases outside the gene matches. The CDR3 reads CASSLDRDRANTEAFF. DNA of the CDR3: TGTGCCAGCAGCTTAGATCGGGACAGGGCTAACACTGAAGCTTTCTTT.

V gene TRBV19 combines with J gene TRBJ1-1, with 7 bases that match TRBD1. The CDR3 spans 14 residues. Germline V lookup: CDR1 LNHDA, CDR2 SQIVND (reference sequence). The V and J ends lost 3 bases and 6 bases, in that order; junction bases with no gene match: 7. The chain's CDR3 is CASSIRGQVPEAFF. The CDR3 DNA follows: TGTGCCAGTAGTATTAGGGGGCAAGTACCTGAAGCTTTCTTT.

The V gene is TRBV27, the J gene TRBJ1-6, with TRBD1 matching 11 bases. Germline loops: CDR1 MNHEY, CDR2 SMNVEV (reference sequence). The CDR3 extends over 15 amino acids. V lost 5 bases, J lost 8 bases, and 5 bases stayed unmatched. The chain's CDR3 is CASSPRTGGYSPLHF. CDR3 sequence (DNA): TGTGCCAGCAGTCCACGGACAGGGGGCTATTCACCCCTCCACTTT.

The chain joins TRBV2 to TRBJ2-1; the match to TRBD1 covers 11 bases. Trimming removed 7 bases from V and 2 bases from J; junction bases left unmatched: 7. The germline V gene encodes CDR1 SNHLY and CDR2 FYNNEI. CDR3 size: 16 residues. As DNA, the CDR3 is TGTGCCAGCACCTCGGGGACAGGGGGGACCTACAATGAGCAGTTCTTC. Protein: CASTSGTGGTYNEQFF.

This clone was found once. The chain uses TRBV27 and TRBJ1-4; 10 bases fit TRBD1. CDR3 length: 15 residues. Germline CDR1 MNHEY, CDR2 SMNVEV (reference sequence). V dropped 5 bases and J dropped 8; count of bases not matched to a gene: 8. CDR3 residues: CASSPDRGPREKLFF. The CDR3 nucleotides read TGTGCCAGCAGTCCCGACAGGGGGCCAAGGGAAAAACTGTTTTTT.

The chain couples TRBV7-8 to TRBJ1-1; D possibly corresponds to TRBD1 (5 bases). The CDR3 contains 15 residues. V was shortened by 7 bases and J by 1 base, with 16 bases between the two germline ends. Looked up from germline, CDR1 is SGHVS and CDR2 is FQNEAQ. CDR3 bases: TGTGCCAGCACCCAGTCGGGGGTTGAGAACACTGAAGCTTTCTTT. Translated, it gives CASTQSGVENTEAFF.

The chain carries TRBV11-3 and TRBJ2-1; the D gene is possibly TRBD2 (5 bases). Looked up from germline, CDR1 is SGHNT and CDR2 is YENEEA. The CDR3 is made up of 14 amino acids. V was clipped by 0 bases and J by 10 bases, with 13 bases between them. The CDR3 DNA sequence: TGTGCCAGCAGCTTAGATTTCGGGGAGACAGAGCAGTTCTTC. Amino acids: CASSLDFGETEQFF.

The V gene is TRBV10-3, the J gene TRBJ2-5; 10 nucleotides align to TRBD2. CDR3 length: 16 residues. Looked up from germline, CDR1 is ENHRY and CDR2 is SYGVKD. The V segment lost 6 bases and the J segment 3 bases; nucleotides outside the gene matches: 10. The CDR3 spells CAISAGLAPREETQYF. The CDR3 DNA follows: TGTGCCATCAGCGCGGGACTAGCGCCCAGGGAAGAGACCCAGTACTTC.